This T cell receptor (beta chain) was identified during a study of T-cell reconstitution after alpha-beta-depleted transplantation in children. Germline lookup yields CDR1 SGHRS and CDR2 YFSETQ. Trimming stripped 1 base from V and 5 bases from J, with 7 bases between. The CDR3 is made up of 12 amino acids. Unique molecular identifiers were incorporated into the prepared TCRbeta library. TCRdb re-analysed the PCR reads in MiXCR, keeping a single row per CDR3 protein. This sample carries approximately 630,000 distinct CDR3 sequences, about an eighth of them seen once, and the ten largest clones take 0.79%. The study's findings and limits: After one year, T-cell counts and TCRbeta diversity mostly came from new T cells. Several hundred rapidly expanded clones from non-depleted graft cells reportedly supplied alpha-beta T cells about two months post-transplant. For some patients, TCRbeta diversity was high at day 60 because of recipient T cells and thymic progenitors that survived.

This clonotype was detected many times. The antigen is not known. Source: PBMCs, taken before TCRalphabeta/CD19-depleted stem cell transplant. The clonotype was recovered from a girl aged 2 to 9 with congenital amegakaryocytic thrombocytopenia, due to receive a stem cell transplant. The chain employs TRBV5-1 and TRBJ2-7; D is unclear. The CDR3 nucleotides read TGCGCCAGCAGCTTGATCCAGCACGAGCAGTACTTC. Protein: CASSLIQHEQYF.